This T cell receptor (beta chain) was identified in a study of blood T cell repertoires in COVID-19. Background on the study: T cells, B-cell-depleted T cells, or PBMCs provided the cDNA or gDNA that served as material.

Data came from immunoSEQ multiplex PCR; TCRdb stores just in-frame clones and leaves some out. The sample lists about 150,000 clones, 78% occurring once. The germline CDR1 and CDR2 sequences are SGHNT and YYREEE (reference sequence). Trimming cost V 5 bases and J 14 bases, with 17 bases left between them. This CDR3 contains 12 residues. The gene calls are TRBV5-4 and TRBJ2-1; D perhaps matches TRBD2 (6 bases). This TCR came from a woman between 50 and 59 years old who had recovered from COVID-19. What was sequenced was PBMCs or T cells enriched from blood (not recorded which). CDR3 DNA: TGTGCCAGCAGGGCCGGGACCAGGGAGGAGTTCTTC. This gives the protein CASRAGTREEFF.